This TCR beta chain derives from a study of T-cell reconstitution after alpha-beta-depleted transplantation in children. V gave up 2 bases and J gave up 4 bases, with 12 bases separating them. The V gene's germline CDR1 is DFQATT and CDR2 SNEGSKA (reference sequence). The CDR3 length is 14 residues. Unique molecular identifiers tagged the TCRbeta library. One entry per CDR3 protein, called by TCRdb with MiXCR from the PCR reads. The profile shows 25,000 to 30,000 distinct CDR3 sequences, roughly 6% of them singletons. This clonotype counts as medium-sized. The antigen is unknown. Overall study findings and caveats: After transplant, at about two months, alpha-beta T cells were reportedly derived from several hundred expanded graft clones.

This chain uses TRBV20-1 with TRBJ2-1, with D possibly called TRBD1 or TRBD2 (5 bases each). This specimen consisted of PBMCs, mostly from graft donor cells, obtained 180 days after TCRalphabeta/CD19-depleted stem cell transplant. The source is a male patient between 5 and 17 years old who had a stem cell transplant for acute myeloid leukemia, so the T cells may come from the graft donor. The CDR3 nucleotides read TGCAGTGCTAGATATCCGGGGCAATACAATGAGCAGTTCTTC. Translated: CSARYPGQYNEQFF.